In its sample, the clone carrying this TCR beta chain was seen a few times. The antigen remains undetermined. An equimolar mix of two oligonucleotides served as the beta constant-region primer for TRBC1 and TRBC2. The cDNA 3' end received a ligated single-stranded oligonucleotide carrying the SP2 primer and a 12-nucleotide UMI. MiXCR, applied by TCRdb to the UMI-ligation and nested PCR reads, yields one record per CDR3 protein. Counted here are about 85,000 distinct CDR3 sequences, 13% occurring once; the ten biggest clones make up 0.9% to 1%. The V and J ends lost 3 bases and 0 bases respectively, with 12 bases between them. The CDR3 sequence is 16 residues long. The V gene's germline CDR1 is MNHEY and CDR2 SMNVEV (reference sequence). This record belongs to a study of naive and memory T cell subsets. Study outcomes and limitations: Over 90% of naive TCR sequences appeared only once after error correction, unlike memory subsets.

After CD4 positive bead selection, the CD4-negative fraction gave CD8 T cells. The sequence derives from a human donor in good health. This chain uses TRBV27 with TRBJ1-5; D is possibly TRBD1 (6 bases). Sequences were obtained from central memory CD4+ T cells from blood. The CDR3 DNA follows: TGTGCCAGCAGTTTTGGGGGCGGGAATAGCAATCAGCCCCAGCATTTT. Its protein product is CASSFGGGNSNQPQHF.